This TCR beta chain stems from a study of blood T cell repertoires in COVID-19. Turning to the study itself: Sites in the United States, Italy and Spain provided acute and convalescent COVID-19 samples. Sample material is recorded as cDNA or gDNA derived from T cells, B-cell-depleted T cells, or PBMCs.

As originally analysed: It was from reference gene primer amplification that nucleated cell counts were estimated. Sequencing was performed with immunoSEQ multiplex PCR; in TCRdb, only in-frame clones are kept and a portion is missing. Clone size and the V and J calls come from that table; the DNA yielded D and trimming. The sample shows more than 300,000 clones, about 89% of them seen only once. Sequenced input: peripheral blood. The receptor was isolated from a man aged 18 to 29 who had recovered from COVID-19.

The CDR3 nucleotides are TGCGCCAGCAGCCAAGTCACTAGCGGGAGATACGAGCAGTACTTC. Its protein product is CASSQVTSGRYEQYF. This sequence joins TRBV4-1 and TRBJ2-7; 11 bases are a match to TRBD2. The CDR3 is 15 amino acids. Germline lookup yields CDR1 MGHRA and CDR2 YSYEKL. V lost 1 base to trimming and J lost 4 bases; unmatched junction nucleotides: 3.